The present TCR beta chain was sequenced within a study of cytomegalovirus exposure and HLA in healthy donors. Study-wide results and limits: Per a prior analysis, the majority of TCR beta V segments were productive roughly 87% or roughly 30% of the time. Excluded: some indistinguishable V segments such as TRBV6-2 and TRBV6-3. Among TCR beta chains of equal frequency, HLA-associated ones were more clonally expanded in a later analysis. According to the study, roughly 160 TCR beta chains were cytomegalovirus-associated.

This clone was recorded only once. The antigen remains unidentified. Other DNA sequences in the same sample also yield this CDR3. Trimming left V 0 bases short and J 4 bases short, with 16 bases between. The CDR3 consists of 16 residues. Germline V gene lookup returns CDR1 MNHEY and CDR2 SVGAGI. PCR involved 60 Vbeta and 13 Jbeta primers. Sequencing used immunoSEQ multiplex PCR; TCRdb keeps in-frame clones, though not all of them. The data show over 150,000 clones, roughly 86% seen once. The J gene is TRBJ2-7, the V gene TRBV6-5; D unclear. The TCR was taken from a girl under 18 in good health and CMV-seropositive. The specimen was PBMCs. The CDR3 bases are TGTGCCAGCAGTTACTCGTCCACTGCAGCTAGTTACGAGCAGTACTTC. Translating gives CASSYSSTAASYEQYF.